This T cell receptor beta chain is from a study of T cell responses to AZD1222 COVID-19 vaccine. Method: immunoSEQ multiplex PCR; TCRdb's copy keeps in-frame clones and lacks some. Altogether 120,000 to 150,000 clones are present, just over 90% being singletons, with the ten largest covering approximately 5%. With V trimmed by 1 base and J by 4 bases, 4 bases remained unmatched. There are 15 residues in the CDR3. Germline CDR1 SGHAT, CDR2 FQNNGV. The rearrangement joins TRBV11-2 to TRBJ1-2, with 9 positions matching TRBD1. The material was peripheral blood, obtained on day 0 of AZD1222 vaccination. This sequence originates from an adult in good health. CDR3 sequence: CASSLGTGASYGYTF. DNA for the CDR3: TGTGCCAGCAGCTTAGGGACAGGGGCTAGCTATGGCTACACCTTC.